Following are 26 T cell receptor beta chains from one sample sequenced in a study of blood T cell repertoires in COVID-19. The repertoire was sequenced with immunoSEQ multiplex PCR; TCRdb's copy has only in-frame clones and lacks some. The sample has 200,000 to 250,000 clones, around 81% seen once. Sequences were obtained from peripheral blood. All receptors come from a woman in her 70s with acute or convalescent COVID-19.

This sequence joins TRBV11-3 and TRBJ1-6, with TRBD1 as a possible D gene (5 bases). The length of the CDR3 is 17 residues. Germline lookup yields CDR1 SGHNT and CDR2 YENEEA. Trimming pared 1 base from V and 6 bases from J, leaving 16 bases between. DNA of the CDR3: TGTGCCAGCAGCTTAGGGGGGGGAAAGGTACGTAATTCACCCCTCCACTTT. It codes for CASSLGGGKVRNSPLHF.

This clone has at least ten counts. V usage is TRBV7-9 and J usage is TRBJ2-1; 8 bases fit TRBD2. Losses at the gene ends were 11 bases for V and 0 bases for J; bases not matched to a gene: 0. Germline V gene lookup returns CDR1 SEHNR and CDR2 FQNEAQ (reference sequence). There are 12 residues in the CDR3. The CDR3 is CAAGGSYNEQFF. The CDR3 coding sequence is TGTGCCGCGGGGGGCTCCTACAATGAGCAGTTCTTC.

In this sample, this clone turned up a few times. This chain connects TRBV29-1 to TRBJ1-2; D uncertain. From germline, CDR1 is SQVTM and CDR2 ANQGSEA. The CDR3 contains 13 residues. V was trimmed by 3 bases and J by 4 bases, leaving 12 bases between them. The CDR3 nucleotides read TGCAGCGTTGACCACATCGGGTCCTATGGCTACACCTTC. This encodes CSVDHIGSYGYTF.

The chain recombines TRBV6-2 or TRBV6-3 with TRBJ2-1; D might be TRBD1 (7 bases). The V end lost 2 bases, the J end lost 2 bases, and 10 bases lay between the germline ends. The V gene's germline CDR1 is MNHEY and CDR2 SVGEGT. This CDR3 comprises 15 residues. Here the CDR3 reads CASSYGGGTYNEQFF. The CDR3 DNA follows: TGTGCCAGCAGTTACGGAGGGGGCACCTACAATGAGCAGTTCTTC.

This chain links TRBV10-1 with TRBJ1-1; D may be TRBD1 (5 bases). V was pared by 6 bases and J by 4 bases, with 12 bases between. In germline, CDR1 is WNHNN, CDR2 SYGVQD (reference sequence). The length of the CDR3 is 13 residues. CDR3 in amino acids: CASSPRGSTEAFF. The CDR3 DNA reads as TGCGCCAGCAGCCCAAGGGGCAGCACTGAAGCTTTCTTT.

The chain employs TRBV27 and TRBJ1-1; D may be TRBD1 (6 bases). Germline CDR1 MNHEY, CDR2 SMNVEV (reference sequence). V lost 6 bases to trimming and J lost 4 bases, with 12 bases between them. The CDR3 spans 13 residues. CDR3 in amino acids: CASSSRGFTEAFF. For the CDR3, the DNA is TGTGCCAGCAGCTCTAGGGGGTTCACTGAAGCTTTCTTT.

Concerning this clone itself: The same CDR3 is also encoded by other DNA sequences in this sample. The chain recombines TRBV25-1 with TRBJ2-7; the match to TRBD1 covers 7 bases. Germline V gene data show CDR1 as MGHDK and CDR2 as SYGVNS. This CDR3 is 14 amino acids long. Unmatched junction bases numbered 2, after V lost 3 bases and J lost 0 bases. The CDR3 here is CASSETGSSYEQYF. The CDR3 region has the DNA TGTGCCAGCAGTGAGACAGGGAGCTCCTACGAGCAGTACTTC.

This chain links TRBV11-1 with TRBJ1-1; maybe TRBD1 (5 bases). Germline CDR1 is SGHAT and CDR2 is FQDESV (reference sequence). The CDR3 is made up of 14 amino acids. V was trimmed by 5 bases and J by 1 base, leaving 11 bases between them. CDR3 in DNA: TGTGCCAGCAGCCGGGGACTCACGAACACTGAAGCTTTCTTT. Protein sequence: CASSRGLTNTEAFF.

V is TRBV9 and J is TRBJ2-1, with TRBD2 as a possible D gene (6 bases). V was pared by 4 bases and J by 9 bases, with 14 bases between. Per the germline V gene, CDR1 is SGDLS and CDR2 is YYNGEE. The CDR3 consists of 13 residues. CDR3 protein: CASSPLFGGEQFF. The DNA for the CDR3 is TGTGCCAGCAGCCCCCTGTTCGGGGGTGAGCAGTTCTTC.

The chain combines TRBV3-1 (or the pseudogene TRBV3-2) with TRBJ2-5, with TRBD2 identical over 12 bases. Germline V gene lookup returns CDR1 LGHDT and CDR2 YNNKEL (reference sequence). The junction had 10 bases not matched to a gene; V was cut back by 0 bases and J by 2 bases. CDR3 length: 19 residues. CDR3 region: CASSQEGISLAGGQETQYF. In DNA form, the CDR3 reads TGTGCCAGCAGCCAAGAAGGAATTAGCCTAGCGGGGGGGCAAGAGACCCAGTACTTC.

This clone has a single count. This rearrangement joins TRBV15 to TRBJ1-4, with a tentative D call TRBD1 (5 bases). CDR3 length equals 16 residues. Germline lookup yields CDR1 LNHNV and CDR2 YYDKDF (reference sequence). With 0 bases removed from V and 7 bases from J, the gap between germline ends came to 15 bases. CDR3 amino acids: CATSRDQAGWGEKLFF. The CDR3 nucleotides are TGTGCCACCAGCAGAGATCAGGCAGGGTGGGGTGAAAAACTGTTTTTT.

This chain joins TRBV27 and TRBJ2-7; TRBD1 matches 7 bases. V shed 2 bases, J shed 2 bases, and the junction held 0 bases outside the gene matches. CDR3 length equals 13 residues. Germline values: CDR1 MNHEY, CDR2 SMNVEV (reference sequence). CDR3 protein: CASSLQGAYEQYF. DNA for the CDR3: TGTGCCAGCAGTTTACAGGGGGCCTACGAGCAGTACTTC.

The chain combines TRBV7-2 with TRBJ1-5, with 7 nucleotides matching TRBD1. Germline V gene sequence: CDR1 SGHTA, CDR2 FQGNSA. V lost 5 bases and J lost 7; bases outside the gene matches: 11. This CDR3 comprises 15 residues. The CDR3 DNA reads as TGTGCCAGCAGCCCGACTAACAGGGGAATACAGCCCCAGCATTTT. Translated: CASSPTNRGIQPQHF.

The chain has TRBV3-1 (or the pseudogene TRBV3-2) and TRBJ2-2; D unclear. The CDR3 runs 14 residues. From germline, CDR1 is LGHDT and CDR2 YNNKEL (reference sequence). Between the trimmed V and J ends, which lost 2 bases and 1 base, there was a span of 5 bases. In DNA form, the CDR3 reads TGTGCCAGCAGCCAAATCCAGAACACCGGGGAGCTGTTTTTT. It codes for CASSQIQNTGELFF.

The CDR3: CASSATRDYGYTF. Here the CDR3 DNA reads TGTGCCAGCAGCGCAACTAGGGACTATGGCTACACCTTC. V and J are TRBV9 and TRBJ1-2; D not resolved. The CDR3 runs to 13 residues. Between the trimmed V and J ends, which lost 3 bases and 3 bases, there was a span of 9 bases. Per germline, CDR1 SGDLS and CDR2 YYNGEE.

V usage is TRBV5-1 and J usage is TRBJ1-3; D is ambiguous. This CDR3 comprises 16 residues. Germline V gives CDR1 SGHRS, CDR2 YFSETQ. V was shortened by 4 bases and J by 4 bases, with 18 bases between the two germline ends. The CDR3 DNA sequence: TGCGCCAGCAGCATCACCCCAGGTTCCCCAGGAAACACCATATATTTT. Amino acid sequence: CASSITPGSPGNTIYF.

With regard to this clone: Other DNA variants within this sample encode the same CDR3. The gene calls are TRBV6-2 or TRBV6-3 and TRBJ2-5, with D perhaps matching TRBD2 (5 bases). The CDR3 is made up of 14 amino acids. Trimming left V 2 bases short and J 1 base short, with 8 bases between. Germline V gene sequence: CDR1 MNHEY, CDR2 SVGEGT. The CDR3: CASSYRGTQETQYF. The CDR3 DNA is TGTGCCAGCAGTTACCGGGGTACCCAAGAGACCCAGTACTTC.

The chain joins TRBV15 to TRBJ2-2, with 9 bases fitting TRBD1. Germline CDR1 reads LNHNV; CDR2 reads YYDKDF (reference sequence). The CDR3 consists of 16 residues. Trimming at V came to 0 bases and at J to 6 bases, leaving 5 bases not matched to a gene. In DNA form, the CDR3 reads TGTGCCACCAGCAGAGATTACACAGGGGGCCCCGGGGAGCTGTTTTTT. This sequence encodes CATSRDYTGGPGELFF.

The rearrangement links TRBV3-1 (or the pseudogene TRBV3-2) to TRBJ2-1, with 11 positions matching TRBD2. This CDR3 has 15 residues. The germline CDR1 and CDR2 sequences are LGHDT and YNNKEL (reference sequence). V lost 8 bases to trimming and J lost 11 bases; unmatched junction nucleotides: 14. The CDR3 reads CASGGSGGARAKQFF. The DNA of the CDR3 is TGTGCCAGCGGAGGTAGCGGGGGGGCCCGGGCCAAGCAGTTCTTC.

The CDR3 coding sequence is TGTGCCTGGAGTACGACAGGGAGAGCAACTAATGAAAAACTGTTTTTT. It specifies CAWSTTGRATNEKLFF. The chain uses TRBV30 and TRBJ1-4, with 7 bases fitting TRBD1. Unmatched junction bases numbered 6, after V lost 2 bases and J lost 0 bases. CDR3 length: 16 residues. The germline CDR1 and CDR2 sequences are GTSNPN and SVGIG (reference sequence). The full variable domain, with the rest looked up from reference TRBV30 and TRBJ1-4, is SQTIHQWPATLVQPVGSPLSLECTVEGTSNPNLYWYRQAAGRGLQLLFYSVGIGQISSEVPQNLSASRPQDRQFILSSKKLLLSDSGFYLCAWSTTGRATNEKLFFGSGTQLSVL.

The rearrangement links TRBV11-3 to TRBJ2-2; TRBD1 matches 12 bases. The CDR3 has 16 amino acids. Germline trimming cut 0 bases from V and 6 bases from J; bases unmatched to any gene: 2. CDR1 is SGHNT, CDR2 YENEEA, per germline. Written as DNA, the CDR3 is TGTGCCAGCAGCTTAGACGGGACAGGGGGCCCCGGGGAGCTGTTTTTT. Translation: CASSLDGTGGPGELFF.

DNA for the CDR3: TGCGCCAGCAGCTGGGGCTACGGGACAGGGGCCAGGAGCTCCTACGAGCAGTACTTC. It is translated as CASSWGYGTGARSSYEQYF. The V call is TRBV5-1, the J call TRBJ2-7; TRBD1 agrees at 10 bases. The CDR3 sequence is 19 residues long. Germline V gene sequence: CDR1 SGHRS, CDR2 YFSETQ. V dropped 3 bases and J dropped 0; count of bases not matched to a gene: 15.

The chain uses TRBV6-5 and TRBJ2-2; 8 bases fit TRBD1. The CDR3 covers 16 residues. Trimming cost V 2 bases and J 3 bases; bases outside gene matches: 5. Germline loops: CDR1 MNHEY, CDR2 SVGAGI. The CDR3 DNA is TGTGCCAGCAGTTACCCCATGACAGGGGACACCGGGGAGCTGTTTTTT. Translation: CASSYPMTGDTGELFF.

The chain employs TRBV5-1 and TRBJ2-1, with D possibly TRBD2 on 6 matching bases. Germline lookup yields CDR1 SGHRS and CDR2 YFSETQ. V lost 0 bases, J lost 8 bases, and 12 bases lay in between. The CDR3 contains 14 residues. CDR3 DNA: TGCGCCAGCAGCTTGGGGAGGGCGGAAGATGAGCAGTTCTTC. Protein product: CASSLGRAEDEQFF.

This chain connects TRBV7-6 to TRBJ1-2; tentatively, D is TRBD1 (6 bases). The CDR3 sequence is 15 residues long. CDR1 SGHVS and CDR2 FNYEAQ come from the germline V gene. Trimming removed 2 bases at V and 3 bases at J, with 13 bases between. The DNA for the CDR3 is TGTGCCAGCAGCTTACAGGACAGAGGGGACTATGGCTACACCTTC. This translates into CASSLQDRGDYGYTF.

CDR3 sequence (DNA): TGCGCCAGCAGCCAAGTAAGGGCTAGCGGGGAGCAGTTCTTC. Its protein is CASSQVRASGEQFF. The chain joins TRBV4-1 to TRBJ2-1; 8 nucleotides align to TRBD2. Germline V gene sequence: CDR1 MGHRA, CDR2 YSYEKL. CDR3 length: 14 amino acids. Unmatched junction bases numbered 6, after V lost 1 base and J lost 10 bases.